The 21 T cell receptor beta chains below come from one sample, sequenced in a study of blood T cell repertoires in COVID-19. Method: immunoSEQ multiplex PCR; TCRdb's copy keeps in-frame clones and lacks some. This table holds approximately 76,000 clones, around 85% found once. Sequenced sample: peripheral blood. These receptors came from a man older than 75 in a cohort sampled during active COVID-19.

In this sample, this clone turned up once. This chain joins TRBV12-2 and TRBJ2-7; the table's D call, TRBD1, has no DNA check behind it. TRBV12-2 is recorded as a pseudogene. CDR3 length: 18 amino acids. The CDR3 nucleotides read TGTGCAAGTCGCTTAGCCCCAACGACAGGGGTAACCTCCTACGAGCAGTACGTC. Translated, it gives CASRLAPTTGVTSYEQYV.

The chain is built from TRBV11-1 and TRBJ2-7, with 10 bases identical to TRBD1. Unmatched junction bases numbered 8, after V lost 3 bases and J lost 12 bases. Per germline, CDR1 SGHAT and CDR2 FQDESV (reference sequence). The CDR3 sequence is 13 residues long. Here the CDR3 reads CASSLAGTGALYF. The CDR3 coding sequence is TGTGCCAGCAGCTTGGCCGGGACAGGGGCCTTGTACTTC.

The chain employs TRBV5-6 and TRBJ2-7, with D possibly being TRBD1 (6 bases). Germline CDR1 and CDR2: SGHDT and YYEEEE. Trimming left V 0 bases short and J 6 bases short, with 13 bases between. The CDR3 consists of 14 residues. The CDR3 DNA is TGTGCCAGCAGCTTGGAGCAGGGGAGTCGCGAGCAGTACGTC. This translates into CASSLEQGSREQYV.

This clone was picked up a small number of times. The rearrangement links TRBV6-5 to TRBJ2-2; a possible D gene is TRBD2 (6 bases). The CDR3 length is 15 residues. Germline-derived CDR1 and CDR2 are MNHEY and SVGAGI. The V end lost 2 bases, the J end lost 6 bases, and 13 bases lay between the germline ends. The CDR3 sequence is CASSYEGGMSGELFF. CDR3 sequence (DNA): TGTGCCAGCAGTTACGAGGGAGGCATGTCCGGGGAGCTGTTTTTT.

The chain couples TRBV7-9 to TRBJ1-1; D call uncertain. Germline V gene sequence: CDR1 SEHNR, CDR2 FQNEAQ (reference sequence). The CDR3 extends over 15 amino acids. Trimming left V 0 bases short and J 1 base short, with 9 bases between. CDR3 amino acids: CASSLATTPNTEAFF. CDR3 nucleotide sequence: TGTGCCAGCAGCTTAGCGACGACACCGAACACTGAAGCTTTCTTT.

The CDR3 protein is CASSQGGRSGYTF. In nucleotides, the CDR3 is TGTGCCAGTTCTCAGGGGGGTCGAAGCGGCTACACCTTC. This chain connects TRBV18 to TRBJ1-2; 7 bases align to TRBD1. There are 13 residues in the CDR3. V was clipped by 9 bases and J by 8 bases; unmatched bases: 12. CDR1 KGHSH and CDR2 LQKENI come from the germline V gene.

The chain is built from TRBV3-1 (or the pseudogene TRBV3-2) and TRBJ2-1; 14 bases are shared with TRBD2. Trimming at V came to 5 bases and at J to 9 bases, leaving 6 bases not matched to a gene. Germline values: CDR1 LGHDT, CDR2 YNNKEL (reference sequence). The CDR3 runs to 15 residues. The CDR3 sequence is CASSYGLAGGGEQFF. The CDR3 nucleotides are TGTGCCAGCAGCTACGGACTAGCGGGGGGCGGTGAGCAGTTCTTC.

The rearrangement uses TRBV10-3 and TRBJ2-3, with 8 positions matching TRBD2. The V segment lost 6 bases and the J segment 4 bases; nucleotides outside the gene matches: 3. The CDR3 totals 13 residues. Germline V gene data show CDR1 as ENHRY and CDR2 as SYGVKD. CDR3: CAIRPGLADTQYF. As DNA, the CDR3 is TGTGCCATCAGGCCGGGACTAGCAGATACGCAGTATTTT.

The chain has TRBV20-1 and TRBJ2-4, with a weak D call TRBD2 (5 bases). Germline V gene sequence: CDR1 DFQATT, CDR2 SNEGSKA (reference sequence). This CDR3 comprises 15 residues. Trimming shortened V by 3 bases and J by 0 bases, and 12 bases separated the two germline ends. Written as DNA, the CDR3 is TGCAGTGCTAGTTTTCGGGGTTTAGCCAAAAACATTCAGTACTTC. Amino acids: CSASFRGLAKNIQYF.

CDR3 residues: CASSPEGIANYGYTF. In DNA, the CDR3 is TGTGCCAGCAGCCCGGAGGGGATAGCTAACTATGGCTACACCTTC. The J gene is TRBJ1-2, the V gene TRBV5-5; D is perhaps TRBD1 (5 bases). The CDR3 has 15 amino acids. Germline lookup yields CDR1 SGHKS and CDR2 YYEKEE (reference sequence). With 4 bases removed from V and 0 bases from J, the gap between germline ends came to 13 bases.

This clone was counted a few times. The chain employs TRBV5-1 and TRBJ1-6, with TRBD1 matching over 7 bases. CDR3 length: 15 residues. The V segment lost 3 bases and the J segment 7 bases; nucleotides outside the gene matches: 7. Germline V gene data show CDR1 as SGHRS and CDR2 as YFSETQ. The CDR3 DNA reads TGCGCCAGCAGCTCCGACAGGGTCGGCAATTCACCCCTCCACTTT. As protein: CASSSDRVGNSPLHF.

The genes are TRBV7-3 and TRBJ2-3; 12 bases line up with TRBD2. This CDR3 is 16 amino acids long. The germline V gene has CDR1 SGHTA and CDR2 FQGTGA. V was pared by 5 bases and J by 3 bases, with 6 bases of the junction left unmatched. DNA for the CDR3: TGTGCCAGCAGCCCTGGACTAGCGGGGCCTACAGATACGCAGTATTTT. This encodes CASSPGLAGPTDTQYF.

This sequence joins TRBV5-1 and TRBJ2-2; D gene ambiguous. The germline gives CDR1 SGHRS, CDR2 YFSETQ. The CDR3 runs to 16 residues. V shed 1 base and J shed 4 bases, with 14 bases lying between them. CDR3 protein: CASSLRSGGGTGELFF. DNA for the CDR3: TGCGCCAGCAGCTTGCGTTCGGGTGGCGGCACCGGGGAGCTGTTTTTT.

The chain joins TRBV19 to TRBJ2-5, with 12 bases aligning to TRBD2. The CDR3 runs to 16 residues. CDR1 and CDR2 from the germline V gene are LNHDA and SQIVND (reference sequence). V gave up 4 bases and J gave up 3 bases; unmatched junction bases: 6. The CDR3 DNA reads TGTGCCAGTAGTACTCGACTAGCGGGGGAGAAAGAGACCCAGTACTTC. Translation: CASSTRLAGEKETQYF. The full variable domain, with the rest looked up from reference TRBV19 and TRBJ2-5, is DGGITQSPKYLFRKEGQNVTLSCEQNLNHDAMYWYRQDPGQGLRLIYYSQIVNDFQKGDIAEGYSVSREKKESFPLTVTSAQKNPTAFYLCASSTRLAGEKETQYFGPGTRLLVL.

The chain combines TRBV7-2 with TRBJ1-2; 7 bases map to TRBD1. Trimming removed 0 bases from V and 0 bases from J; junction bases left unmatched: 4. This CDR3 spans 16 amino acids. Germline V gene sequence: CDR1 SGHTA, CDR2 FQGNSA. The CDR3 reads CASSLAGQASNYGYTF. In nucleotides, the CDR3 is TGTGCCAGCAGCTTAGCCGGACAGGCTTCTAACTATGGCTACACCTTC.

The rearrangement joins TRBV28 to TRBJ2-1; 8 bases match TRBD1. The CDR3 covers 16 residues. The J segment lost 6 bases and the V segment lost 7 bases, leaving 14 bases of the junction unmatched. Germline assignment: CDR1 MDHEN and CDR2 SYDVKM. As DNA, the CDR3 is TGTGCCAGCACATCCCTCCCCGGGACAGGAGTCAATGAGCAGTTCTTC. It is translated as CASTSLPGTGVNEQFF.

The J gene is TRBJ2-2, the V gene TRBV20-1, with 13 bases identical to TRBD2. The CDR3 has 17 amino acids. V shed 3 bases and J 4 bases; nucleotides not matched to a gene: 8. CDR1 DFQATT and CDR2 SNEGSKA come from the germline V gene (reference sequence). CDR3 in amino acids: CSASPGLAGVSTGELFF. CDR3 nucleotide sequence: TGCAGTGCTAGTCCCGGACTAGCGGGGGTGAGCACCGGGGAGCTGTTTTTT.

The chain is built from TRBV11-2 and TRBJ1-2; 7 positions agree with TRBD1. Germline V lookup: CDR1 SGHAT, CDR2 FQNNGV. This CDR3 spans 14 amino acids. The J segment lost 4 bases and the V segment lost 2 bases, leaving 4 bases of the junction unmatched. CDR3: CASSLLRGLYGYTF. CDR3 sequence (DNA): TGTGCCAGCAGCTTACTTAGGGGGCTCTATGGCTACACCTTC. The full variable domain, with the rest looked up from reference TRBV11-2 and TRBJ1-2, is EAGVAQSPRYKIIEKRQSVAFWCNPISGHATLYWYQQILGQGPKLLIQFQNNGVVDDSQLPKDRFSAERLKGVDSTLKIQPAKLEDSAVYLCASSLLRGLYGYTFGSGTRLTVV.

The CDR3 loop is CASSATMNTEAFF. CDR3 nucleotide sequence: TGTGCCAGCAGTGCTACCATGAACACTGAAGCTTTCTTT. V is TRBV2 and J is TRBJ1-1; D not resolved. Trimming left V 4 bases short and J 0 bases short, with 6 bases between. The germline CDR1 and CDR2 sequences are SNHLY and FYNNEI. The CDR3 has 13 amino acids.

The rearrangement joins TRBV29-1 to TRBJ1-1, with D perhaps TRBD1 (6 bases). V was pared by 5 bases and J by 5 bases, with 9 bases between. The CDR3 contains 11 residues. CDR1 is SQVTM, CDR2 ANQGSEA, per germline. CDR3 coding DNA: TGCAGCGTTAGACAGGAGACTGAAGCTTTCTTT. It translates to CSVRQETEAFF.

This chain links TRBV7-3 with TRBJ1-2; no clear D gene. The germline CDR1 and CDR2 sequences are SGHTA and FQGTGA. CDR3 length equals 13 residues. Between the trimmed V and J ends, which lost 3 bases and 8 bases, there was a span of 13 bases. For the CDR3, the DNA is TGTGCCAGCAGCTTTGGAGGGAGTGGGGGCTACACCTTC. Its protein is CASSFGGSGGYTF. The full variable domain, its missing parts supplied by reference TRBV7-3 and TRBJ1-2, is GAGVSQTPSNKVTEKGKYVELRCDPISGHTALYWYRQSLGQGPEFLIYFQGTGAADDSGLPNDRFFAVRPEGSVSTLKIQRTERGDSAVYLCASSFGGSGGYTFGSGTRLTVV.